These 27 T cell receptor beta chains came from one sample sequenced in a study of blood T cell repertoires in COVID-19. The protocol was immunoSEQ multiplex PCR, while the TCRdb copy is restricted to in-frame clones and leaves out a portion. Here the sample spans under 20,000 clones, 77% being singletons. Sequencing input: peripheral blood. The receptors derive from an older man with COVID-19, enrolled during active disease.

This chain uses TRBV6-2 or TRBV6-3 with TRBJ2-1, with 16 bases that match TRBD2. Germline V gene sequence: CDR1 MNHEY, CDR2 SVGEGT. The CDR3 extends over 20 amino acids. V shed 5 bases, J shed 0 bases, and the junction held 10 bases outside the gene matches. This CDR3 reads CASSTPSGTSGGGSYNEQFF. The CDR3 nucleotides read TGTGCCAGCAGTACCCCCTCCGGGACTAGCGGGGGGGGCTCCTACAATGAGCAGTTCTTC.

The chain employs TRBV5-1 and TRBJ1-3; D remains unclear. The CDR3 is 16 residues long. Germline V gives CDR1 SGHRS, CDR2 YFSETQ. The V end was cut by 0 bases, the J end by 0 bases, with 10 bases between. CDR3 nucleotides: TGCGCCAGCAGCTTGGGACATCCGAACTCTGGAAACACCATATATTTT. Translation: CASSLGHPNSGNTIYF.

This clone was picked up a small number of times. V usage is TRBV3-1 (or the pseudogene TRBV3-2) and J usage is TRBJ2-2; no clear D. Germline CDR1 reads LGHDT; CDR2 reads YNNKEL (reference sequence). V lost 0 bases, J lost 4 bases, and 3 bases lay in between. This CDR3 region has 13 residues. In nucleotides, the CDR3 is TGTGCCAGCAGCCAAGATCTCACCGGGGAGCTGTTTTTT. Translating it yields CASSQDLTGELFF.

The rearrangement uses TRBV5-5 and TRBJ1-1; 9 bases agree with TRBD1. Germline V lookup: CDR1 SGHKS, CDR2 YYEKEE (reference sequence). The CDR3 runs 15 residues. J gave up 1 base and V 5 bases, and 6 bases lay outside the gene matches. The CDR3 spells CASRTGTGWNTEAFF. CDR3 DNA sequence: TGTGCCAGCAGAACCGGGACAGGGTGGAACACTGAAGCTTTCTTT.

This chain uses TRBV18 with TRBJ2-5, with D possibly TRBD1 on 6 matching bases. V lost 3 bases and J lost 5, with 13 bases in between. The germline V gene has CDR1 KGHSH and CDR2 LQKENI. This CDR3 is 14 amino acids long. CDR3 loop: CASSPSRGSETQYF. The CDR3 region has the DNA TGTGCCAGCTCACCTAGCAGGGGTTCGGAGACCCAGTACTTC.

The chain is built from TRBV6-5 and TRBJ1-1; 7 bases match TRBD1. CDR3 size: 13 residues. V gave up 10 bases and J gave up 8 bases; unmatched junction bases: 13. Germline V CDR1 and CDR2: MNHEY, SVGAGI. CDR3 nucleotides: TGTGCCATCCTCTCACCCACAGGGGAGGAAGCTTTCTTT. Protein sequence: CAILSPTGEEAFF.

This clone appeared a single time. The rearrangement uses TRBV18 and TRBJ1-1; D gene unclear. Germline CDR1 and CDR2: KGHSH and LQKENI. V was cut by 3 bases and J by 7 bases, with 12 bases left in between. This CDR3 region has 13 residues. This CDR3 reads CASSPNPRVEAFF. DNA for the CDR3: TGTGCCAGCTCACCTAACCCGCGGGTTGAAGCTTTCTTT.

The J gene is TRBJ1-2, the V gene TRBV6-5; a possible D gene is TRBD1 (5 bases). The CDR3 covers 12 residues. V was trimmed by 2 bases and J by 10 bases, leaving 11 bases between them. Germline-derived CDR1 and CDR2 are MNHEY and SVGAGI. This chain's CDR3 is CASSYVGGDYTF. The CDR3 DNA reads as TGTGCCAGCAGTTACGTCGGAGGGGACTACACCTTC.

This chain joins TRBV6-2 or TRBV6-3 and TRBJ2-7, with D unclear. V lost 6 bases to trimming and J lost 0 bases, with 6 bases between them. The CDR3 has 12 amino acids. Per the germline V gene, CDR1 is MNHEY and CDR2 is SVGEGT. The CDR3 spells CASSLYSYEQYF. DNA for the CDR3: TGTGCCAGCAGCCTCTACTCCTACGAGCAGTACTTC.

CDR3 coding DNA: TGTGCCAGCAGCGTTCGACAGGGCCCTCTCTATGGCTACACCTTC. It specifies CASSVRQGPLYGYTF. The chain has TRBV14 and TRBJ1-2, with 7 bases that match TRBD1. Germline trimming cut 5 bases from V and 4 bases from J; bases unmatched to any gene: 10. Germline assignment: CDR1 SGHDN and CDR2 FVKESK. The CDR3 covers 15 residues.

This clone is medium-sized within its sample. V and J are TRBV7-3 and TRBJ1-2, with TRBD1 matching over 9 bases. The CDR3 has 14 amino acids. CDR1 is SGHTA, CDR2 FQGTGA, per germline. V shed 5 bases and J 3 bases; nucleotides not matched to a gene: 4. The CDR3 sequence: CASSARQGDYGYTF. The DNA for the CDR3 is TGTGCCAGCAGCGCCAGACAGGGGGACTATGGCTACACCTTC. Using reference TRBV7-3 and TRBJ1-2 for the parts outside the CDR3, the full variable domain is GAGVSQTPSNKVTEKGKYVELRCDPISGHTALYWYRQSLGQGPEFLIYFQGTGAADDSGLPNDRFFAVRPEGSVSTLKIQRTERGDSAVYLCASSARQGDYGYTFGSGTRLTVV.

The chain is built from TRBV28 and TRBJ2-2; tentative D call: TRBD2 (6 bases). There are 14 residues in the CDR3. Germline V CDR1 and CDR2: MDHEN, SYDVKM. V gave up 11 bases and J gave up 5 bases, with 18 bases separating them. The DNA of the CDR3 is TGTGCCGGGCGCTCCGGGAGCAGGACCGGGGAGCTGTTTTTT. Protein: CAGRSGSRTGELFF.

The V gene is TRBV11-2, the J gene TRBJ1-4; 9 positions agree with TRBD1. V was clipped by 1 base and J by 8 bases; unmatched bases: 5. CDR3 length: 15 residues. Per the germline V gene, CDR1 is SGHAT and CDR2 is FQNNGV. The CDR3 loop reads CASSLVTGGKEKLFF. The CDR3 DNA reads as TGTGCCAGCAGCTTAGTGACAGGGGGAAAAGAAAAACTGTTTTTT. Full variable domain (missing parts from reference TRBV11-2 and TRBJ1-4): EAGVAQSPRYKIIEKRQSVAFWCNPISGHATLYWYQQILGQGPKLLIQFQNNGVVDDSQLPKDRFSAERLKGVDSTLKIQPAKLEDSAVYLCASSLVTGGKEKLFFGSGTQLSVL.

V and J are TRBV4-3 and TRBJ1-1, with 10 bases aligning to TRBD1. V lost 0 bases and J lost 11; bases outside the gene matches: 9. This CDR3 comprises 15 residues. Germline lookup yields CDR1 LGHNA and CDR2 YSLEER. The CDR3 DNA reads TGCGCCAGCAGCCAAGAGGGACAGGGGCCCCTGGGGGCTTTCTTT. This sequence encodes CASSQEGQGPLGAFF.

This clone was picked up one time. This sequence joins TRBV4-1 and TRBJ1-6, with D unresolved. The V gene lost 1 base and the J gene lost 11 bases, with 15 bases spanning the gap. The CDR3 spans 15 residues. Germline V gene sequence: CDR1 MGHRA, CDR2 YSYEKL. The CDR3 nucleotides read TGCGCCAGCAGCCAAGTGGAAGAGGGAACGGCACCCCTCCACTTT. Protein: CASSQVEEGTAPLHF.

Written as DNA, the CDR3 is TGTGCCAGTATAAAAACAGGGGGCGGAAACATTCAGTACTTC. Translation gives CASIKTGGGNIQYF. This chain connects TRBV19 to TRBJ2-4, with 9 bases fitting TRBD1. Germline V gene data show CDR1 as LNHDA and CDR2 as SQIVND (reference sequence). The CDR3 has 14 amino acids. V shed 7 bases, J shed 6 bases, and the junction held 7 bases outside the gene matches.

The chain uses TRBV7-9 and TRBJ2-3, with D perhaps matching TRBD1 (6 bases). The germline gives CDR1 SEHNR, CDR2 FQNEAQ (reference sequence). Trimming took 1 base from V and 0 from J, leaving 8 bases between them. CDR3 size: 15 residues. CDR3 coding DNA: TGTGCCAGCAGCTTAGACAGGGCTAGCACAGATACGCAGTATTTT. It specifies CASSLDRASTDTQYF.

The chain is built from TRBV6-5 and TRBJ1-5, with D possibly matching TRBD1 (5 bases). CDR1 is MNHEY, CDR2 SVGAGI, per germline. This CDR3 is built from 14 residues. V gave up 2 bases and J gave up 4 bases, with 9 bases separating them. CDR3 DNA sequence: TGTGCCAGCAGTTACCCGGAGGGGAATCAGCCCCAGCATTTT. Amino acids: CASSYPEGNQPQHF.

V gene TRBV6-2 or TRBV6-3 combines with J gene TRBJ2-2; D may be TRBD2 (6 bases). V was trimmed by 0 bases and J by 1 base, leaving 6 bases between them. The germline V gene has CDR1 MNHEY and CDR2 SVGEGT. The CDR3 covers 15 residues. CDR3 sequence reads: CASSYSRGNTGELFF. The CDR3 nucleotides read TGTGCCAGCAGTTACTCGCGGGGGAACACCGGGGAGCTGTTTTTT.

This chain joins TRBV6-2 or TRBV6-3 and TRBJ2-7, with D maybe TRBD2 (5 bases). CDR3 size: 12 residues. The V end lost 4 bases, the J end lost 4 bases, and 8 bases lay between the germline ends. CDR1 and CDR2 (germline): MNHEY, SVGEGT. The CDR3 reads CASSSLAYEQYF. Here the CDR3 DNA reads TGTGCCAGCAGTTCCCTAGCTTACGAGCAGTACTTC.

The chain links TRBV27 to TRBJ2-7; D is undetermined. The V gene lost 3 bases and the J gene lost 6 bases, with 12 bases spanning the gap. The CDR3 runs 13 residues. Germline V gene lookup returns CDR1 MNHEY and CDR2 SMNVEV (reference sequence). The CDR3, as DNA: TGTGCCAGCAGTTTGTCCCCGAGGATCGAGCAGTACTTC. Translating it yields CASSLSPRIEQYF.

This clone has only one observation. The chain carries TRBV5-4 and TRBJ2-7, with D possibly TRBD2 on 5 matching bases. V gave up 0 bases and J gave up 2 bases, with 9 bases separating them. Germline loops: CDR1 SGHNT, CDR2 YYREEE (reference sequence). The CDR3 has 14 residues. The CDR3 region has the DNA TGTGCCAGCAGCTTGGACACGGGGACCTACGAGCAGTACTTC. Translated: CASSLDTGTYEQYF.

The chain is built from TRBV6-6 and TRBJ2-3, with D unclear. CDR1 is MNHNY, CDR2 SVGAGI, per germline (reference sequence). The length of the CDR3 is 13 residues. The V and J ends lost 2 bases and 2 bases respectively, with 5 bases between them. CDR3 residues: CASSYPTTDTQYF. The CDR3 DNA is TGTGCCAGCAGTTACCCTACCACAGATACGCAGTATTTT.

This clone was seen a few times. The J gene is TRBJ2-7, the V gene TRBV5-1; 8 bases agree with TRBD1. The V gene end was trimmed by 6 bases and the J gene end by 5 bases; junction bases not matched to a gene: 7. Germline V gene sequence: CDR1 SGHRS, CDR2 YFSETQ. This CDR3 has 13 amino acids. The CDR3 coding sequence is TGCGCCAGCACTCCTACAGGGGGACACGAGCAGTACTTC. This codes for CASTPTGGHEQYF.

The chain is built from TRBV6-2 or TRBV6-3 and TRBJ2-7; no clear D. V lost 4 bases to trimming and J lost 4 bases, with 11 bases between them. The CDR3 has 13 amino acids. In germline, CDR1 is MNHEY, CDR2 SVGEGT. The DNA of the CDR3 is TGTGCCAGCAGTTTGGAAAGGAGTTACGAGCAGTACTTC. Its translation: CASSLERSYEQYF.

The chain uses TRBV29-1 and TRBJ2-7; 14 nucleotides match TRBD2. Losses at the gene ends were 7 bases for V and 2 bases for J; bases not matched to a gene: 7. Looked up from germline, CDR1 is SQVTM and CDR2 is ANQGSEA. The CDR3 has 15 residues. This chain's CDR3 is CSAEGLAGDPYEQYF. For the CDR3, the DNA is TGCAGCGCCGAGGGACTAGCGGGAGACCCCTACGAGCAGTACTTC.

The chain combines TRBV2 with TRBJ2-7, with 7 bases that match TRBD1. CDR1 and CDR2 from the germline V gene are SNHLY and FYNNEI. The CDR3 is 12 amino acids. The V gene end was trimmed by 6 bases and the J gene end by 9 bases; junction bases not matched to a gene: 8. The CDR3 DNA reads TGTGCCAGCAGCGGCCCACGACAGGGGCAGTACTTC. Its translation is CASSGPRQGQYF.